The 8 T cell receptor beta chains presented below share a single source sample, sequenced in a study of blood T cell repertoires in COVID-19. Repertoires were generated with immunoSEQ multiplex PCR, while TCRdb's copy carries only in-frame clones and drops some. The sample shows about 100,000 clones, 91% of them seen only once. The sequencing sample was made of peripheral blood. These receptor sequences come from a man aged 45-65 years with active COVID-19.

The V gene is TRBV5-1, the J gene TRBJ1-1, with 7 bases fitting TRBD1. Trimming cost V 2 bases and J 2 bases; bases outside gene matches: 6. The CDR3 loop spans 15 amino acids. Germline CDR1 reads SGHRS; CDR2 reads YFSETQ. CDR3 DNA sequence: TGCGCCAGCAGCTTTAGACAGGGTTCAAACACTGAAGCTTTCTTT. This translates into CASSFRQGSNTEAFF.

The CDR3 reads CASSPGAAGSYEQYF. CDR3 nucleotide sequence: TGTGCCAGCTCACCTGGGGCAGCCGGCTCCTACGAGCAGTACTTC. The rearrangement joins TRBV18 to TRBJ2-7; D possibly corresponds to TRBD1 (5 bases). The germline V gene has CDR1 KGHSH and CDR2 LQKENI. V lost 3 bases and J lost 0, with 12 bases in between. The CDR3 sequence is 15 residues long.

In the case of this clone: Without the conserved terminal phenylalanine or tryptophan, this CDR3 likely stems from a read error. The DNA is left out, because the CDR3 cannot be placed on it with certainty; the CDR3 is given as TCRdb lists it. V usage is TRBV7-3 and J usage is TRBJ1-2; TRBD1, the table's D call, lacks a check against the DNA. The CDR3 comprises 9 residues, both ends counted. Germline-derived CDR1 and CDR2 are SGHTA and FQGTGA. This CDR3 reads CASSSTGPY.

The chain combines TRBV3-1 (or the pseudogene TRBV3-2) with TRBJ2-5; 13 bases line up with TRBD2. Germline CDR1 is LGHDT and CDR2 is YNNKEL (reference sequence). The CDR3 loop spans 14 amino acids. V dropped 5 bases and J dropped 7; count of bases not matched to a gene: 4. CDR3 sequence (DNA): TGTGCCAGCAGCACCAGGACTAGCGGGGGGACCCAGTACTTC. Its translation is CASSTRTSGGTQYF.

The V and J genes are TRBV24-1 and TRBJ2-2, with 9 positions matching TRBD1. Germline V CDR1 and CDR2: KGHDR, SFDVKD. This CDR3 contains 17 residues. V shed 1 base and J 5 bases; nucleotides not matched to a gene: 7. This CDR3 reads CATSDLPGQGETGELFF. CDR3 sequence (DNA): TGTGCCACCAGTGATTTACCGGGACAGGGAGAAACCGGGGAGCTGTTTTTT.

The chain recombines TRBV19 with TRBJ1-1; D is unresolved. The V end was cut by 5 bases, the J end by 0 bases, with 10 bases between. The CDR3 runs 14 residues. Germline loops: CDR1 LNHDA, CDR2 SQIVND (reference sequence). This chain's CDR3 is CASSFGFMNTEAFF. DNA for the CDR3: TGTGCCAGTAGTTTCGGTTTTATGAACACTGAAGCTTTCTTT.

The chain employs TRBV19 and TRBJ1-6, with 7 bases fitting TRBD1. Trimming cost V 5 bases and J 10 bases; bases outside gene matches: 5. Germline CDR1 reads LNHDA; CDR2 reads SQIVND (reference sequence). This CDR3 spans 13 amino acids. CDR3: CASSEQGKSPLHF. CDR3 DNA sequence: TGTGCCAGTAGTGAACAGGGGAAATCACCCCTCCACTTT.

The chain couples TRBV6-5 to TRBJ2-6; weak D call: TRBD2 (6 bases). CDR3 length: 15 residues. The V gene's germline CDR1 is MNHEY and CDR2 SVGAGI. V was cut by 7 bases and J by 3 bases, with 13 bases left in between. The CDR3 DNA reads as TGTGCCAGCACTTCAGGAGGGGTTGGGGCCAACGTCCTGACTTTC. Translating it yields CASTSGGVGANVLTF.